These 25 T cell receptor beta chains were all obtained from the same sample, sequenced in a study of blood T cell repertoires in COVID-19. Method: immunoSEQ multiplex PCR; TCRdb's copy keeps in-frame clones and lacks some. This sample carries 470,000 or so clones, roughly nine tenths of them seen once, and the ten largest clones take about 2%. What was sequenced was PBMCs or T cells enriched from blood (not recorded which). These receptors all come from a woman aged 18-29 years with acute COVID-19.

The genes are TRBV2 and TRBJ2-2; D not resolved. CDR1 is SNHLY, CDR2 FYNNEI, per germline. V was trimmed by 4 bases and J by 7 bases, leaving 10 bases between them. The CDR3 is made up of 13 amino acids. CDR3 amino acids: CASSVLGVGELFF. Here the CDR3 DNA reads TGTGCCAGCAGTGTTCTTGGAGTCGGGGAGCTGTTTTTT. Combining the CDR3 with reference TRBV2 and TRBJ2-2 gives the whole variable domain EPEVTQTPSHQVTQMGQEVILRCVPISNHLYFYWYRQILGQKVEFLVSFYNNEISEKSEIFDDQFSVERPDGSNFTLKIRSTKLEDSAMYFCASSVLGVGELFFGEGSRLTVL.

The chain uses TRBV5-4 and TRBJ1-3; unclear D gene. There are 15 residues in the CDR3. In germline, CDR1 is SGHNT, CDR2 YYREEE (reference sequence). The germline V and J ends were trimmed by 0 bases and 0 bases, with 7 bases remaining between them. CDR3 nucleotides: TGTGCCAGCAGCTTGGGCGGCGTCTCTGGAAACACCATATATTTT. This encodes CASSLGGVSGNTIYF.

CDR3 protein: CASSPSPGGELFF. For the CDR3, the DNA is TGTGCCAGCAGTCCCTCCCCGGGCGGGGAGCTGTTTTTT. V and J are TRBV28 and TRBJ2-2; no clear D gene. This CDR3 has 13 amino acids. V lost 5 bases and J lost 7, with 11 bases in between. The germline CDR1 and CDR2 sequences are MDHEN and SYDVKM. Complete variable domain (other parts from reference TRBV28 and TRBJ2-2): DVKVTQSSRYLVKRTGEKVFLECVQDMDHENMFWYRQDPGLGLRLIYFSYDVKMKEKGDIPEGYSVSREKKERFSLILESASTNQTSMYLCASSPSPGGELFFGEGSRLTVL.

The chain carries TRBV27 and TRBJ2-1, with D possibly being TRBD1 (6 bases). The CDR3 length is 14 residues. The germline gives CDR1 MNHEY, CDR2 SMNVEV (reference sequence). V dropped 6 bases and J dropped 8 bases, with 17 bases sitting between them. CDR3 sequence: CASRKIDRRDEQFF. CDR3 nucleotide sequence: TGTGCCAGCAGAAAAATCGACAGGCGCGATGAGCAGTTCTTC.

V gene TRBV6-5 combines with J gene TRBJ1-2; 8 bases map to TRBD1. Per germline, CDR1 MNHEY and CDR2 SVGAGI. The trim removed 2 bases at V and 2 bases at J, leaving 4 bases unmatched. This CDR3 is 15 amino acids long. The CDR3 coding sequence is TGTGCCAGCAGTTACAGGACAGGGAGGAACTATGGCTACACCTTC. As protein: CASSYRTGRNYGYTF.

The chain recombines TRBV7-9 with TRBJ2-1; D unclear. The CDR3 consists of 15 residues. The V gene's germline CDR1 is SEHNR and CDR2 FQNEAQ (reference sequence). The V end lost 5 bases, the J end lost 8 bases, and 19 bases lay between the germline ends. In DNA form, the CDR3 reads TGTGCCAGCAGCCCCGAGTTGTTGGTTGCGGATGAGCAGTTCTTC. Translating it yields CASSPELLVADEQFF. Complete variable domain (other parts from reference TRBV7-9 and TRBJ2-1): DTGVSQNPRHKITKRGQNVTFRCDPISEHNRLYWYRQTLGQGPEFLTYFQNEAQLEKSRLLSDRFSAERPKGSFSTLEIQRTEQGDSAMYLCASSPELLVADEQFFGPGTRLTVL.

With respect to this clone: The germline gene is not matched at one end of the junction; a read error may be the cause. The rearrangement uses TRBV2 and TRBJ1-2; no reliable D call. In germline, CDR1 is SNHLY, CDR2 FYNNEI. The CDR3 covers 11 residues. CDR3 loop: CASSSGRVDFF. The CDR3 DNA reads TGTGCCAGCAGTTCCGGGAGAGTAGACTTCTTC.

The rearrangement links TRBV28 to TRBJ1-5; D is perhaps TRBD1 (6 bases). Germline V gives CDR1 MDHEN, CDR2 SYDVKM. The V gene lost 3 bases and the J gene lost 1 base, with 10 bases spanning the gap. The CDR3 is 15 amino acids. The CDR3 coding sequence is TGTGCCAGCAGTTTTCAGGGGATAAGCAATCAGCCCCAGCATTTT. Amino acid sequence: CASSFQGISNQPQHF.

The rearrangement joins TRBV7-2 to TRBJ1-5, with no clear D. The CDR3 consists of 15 residues. Germline-derived CDR1 and CDR2 are SGHTA and FQGNSA. V lost 3 bases, J lost 0 bases, and 9 bases lay in between. The CDR3 loop is CASSLDFNSNQPQHF. CDR3 nucleotide sequence: TGTGCCAGCAGCTTGGACTTTAATAGCAATCAGCCCCAGCATTTT.

This sequence joins TRBV9 and TRBJ2-7, with 12 bases lining up with TRBD2. Germline CDR1 reads SGDLS; CDR2 reads YYNGEE. Trimming at V came to 0 bases and at J to 5 bases, leaving 9 bases not matched to a gene. The CDR3 consists of 17 residues. As DNA, the CDR3 is TGTGCCAGCAGCGTAGGTCTAGCGGGAGGGGCGGATGACGAGCAGTACTTC. Encoded protein: CASSVGLAGGADDEQYF.

V gene TRBV9 combines with J gene TRBJ1-4; D remains ambiguous. The CDR3 loop spans 13 amino acids. The V end was cut by 2 bases, the J end by 8 bases, with 10 bases between. Germline V gives CDR1 SGDLS, CDR2 YYNGEE. CDR3 residues: CASSVPPVEKLFF. The CDR3 DNA reads TGTGCCAGCAGCGTCCCGCCGGTCGAAAAACTGTTTTTT.

The CDR3 region has the DNA TGTGCCAGCAGCCCCGCGGGGATGCCGCAGGATACGCAGTATTTT. Translation gives CASSPAGMPQDTQYF. The rearrangement uses TRBV14 and TRBJ2-3; possibly TRBD2 for D (6 bases). V was trimmed by 4 bases and J by 6 bases, leaving 17 bases between them. The V gene's germline CDR1 is SGHDN and CDR2 FVKESK. The CDR3 has 15 amino acids. Combining the CDR3 with reference TRBV14 and TRBJ2-3 gives the whole variable domain EAGVTQFPSHSVIEKGQTVTLRCDPISGHDNLYWYRRVMGKEIKFLLHFVKESKQDESGMPNNRFLAERTGGTYSTLKVQPAELEDSGVYFCASSPAGMPQDTQYFGPGTRLTVL.

The chain links TRBV6-5 to TRBJ1-5, with 7 nucleotides matching TRBD1. Germline lookup yields CDR1 MNHEY and CDR2 SVGAGI. J was trimmed by 5 bases and V by 0 bases; bases with no gene match: 1. The CDR3 consists of 14 residues. The CDR3 is CASSYSRGHQPQHF. CDR3 coding DNA: TGTGCCAGCAGTTACTCGAGGGGGCATCAGCCCCAGCATTTT.

The J gene is TRBJ1-1, the V gene TRBV25-1; TRBD1 aligns across 8 bases. The CDR3 length is 14 residues. In germline, CDR1 is MGHDK, CDR2 SYGVNS. J was trimmed by 5 bases and V by 2 bases; bases with no gene match: 4. CDR3 sequence reads: CASSETGGRTEAFF. CDR3 bases: TGTGCCAGCAGTGAAACAGGGGGACGGACTGAAGCTTTCTTT.

This chain joins TRBV28 and TRBJ1-4; D unclear. Per the germline V gene, CDR1 is MDHEN and CDR2 is SYDVKM. The length of the CDR3 is 15 residues. Deletions cut 3 bases from V and 1 base from J, with 9 bases between. DNA of the CDR3: TGTGCCAGCAGTTTTGATGGGCGAACTAATGAAAAACTGTTTTTT. It translates to CASSFDGRTNEKLFF.

This clone was recorded only once. The genes are TRBV28 and TRBJ1-2, with a weak D call TRBD1 (6 bases). Germline CDR1 MDHEN, CDR2 SYDVKM. V was shortened by 4 bases and J by 5 bases, with 14 bases between the two germline ends. The length of the CDR3 is 14 residues. CDR3 sequence reads: CASSSPGHPYGYTF. DNA of the CDR3: TGTGCCAGCAGTTCACCGGGACATCCTTATGGCTACACCTTC.

V is TRBV12-3 or TRBV12-4 and J is TRBJ1-1; no clear D. The V gene lost 8 bases and the J gene lost 3 bases, with 4 bases spanning the gap. CDR3 length: 10 residues. CDR3 nucleotide sequence: TGTGCCAGCCAATACACTGAAGCTTTCTTT. It encodes CASQYTEAFF.

This chain connects TRBV28 to TRBJ1-3, with D possibly being TRBD1 (6 bases). The CDR3 runs to 17 residues. The germline V gene has CDR1 MDHEN and CDR2 SYDVKM. Trimming took 4 bases from V and 0 from J, leaving 16 bases between them. The CDR3 loop reads CASSYRTRGNSGNTIYF. The CDR3 nucleotides are TGTGCCAGCAGTTACCGAACCAGGGGCAACTCTGGAAACACCATATATTTT.

V usage is TRBV29-1 and J usage is TRBJ2-4; a weak D match, TRBD2 (6 bases). Trimming stripped 6 bases from V and 0 bases from J, with 15 bases between. CDR3 length: 15 residues. Germline loops: CDR1 SQVTM, CDR2 ANQGSEA. The CDR3 reads CSVAGLPIAKNIQYF. CDR3 coding DNA: TGCAGCGTGGCGGGACTCCCAATAGCCAAAAACATTCAGTACTTC.

The chain carries TRBV13 and TRBJ1-1; no clear D. This CDR3 spans 14 amino acids. Germline CDR1 and CDR2: PRHDT and FYEKMQ (reference sequence). Deletions cut 5 bases from V and 2 bases from J, with 12 bases between. The CDR3 DNA reads TGTGCCAGCAGCCCCCAATATAGTAACACTGAAGCTTTCTTT. Encoded protein: CASSPQYSNTEAFF.

This chain uses TRBV4-2 with TRBJ2-3; 8 bases are a match to TRBD2. Looked up from germline, CDR1 is LGHNA and CDR2 is YNFKEQ. CDR3 length equals 20 residues. V was clipped by 0 bases and J by 0 bases; unmatched bases: 14. In DNA, the CDR3 is TGTGCCAGCAGCCAAGATTTGAATCGCAGACTAGCGACGAGCACAGATACGCAGTATTTT. This translates into CASSQDLNRRLATSTDTQYF.

The CDR3 loop reads CASSQGQGNGYTF. The CDR3 DNA sequence: TGTGCCAGCTCCCAAGGACAGGGTAATGGCTACACCTTC. The V gene is TRBV18, the J gene TRBJ1-2; 8 bases agree with TRBD1. CDR3 length: 13 amino acids. CDR1 is KGHSH, CDR2 LQKENI, per germline. V lost 6 bases, J lost 6 bases, and 6 bases stayed unmatched.

The chain recombines TRBV14 with TRBJ2-5; D is ambiguous. V was shortened by 1 base and J by 11 bases, with 8 bases between the two germline ends. The CDR3 is 11 residues long. Germline V gene sequence: CDR1 SGHDN, CDR2 FVKESK. The CDR3 reads CASSQGLVQYF. Here the CDR3 DNA reads TGTGCCAGCAGCCAAGGGCTAGTTCAGTACTTC.

V gene TRBV14 combines with J gene TRBJ1-1; possible D gene TRBD1, 5 bases. The CDR3 covers 12 residues. Trimming cost V 4 bases and J 8 bases, with 11 bases left between them. Germline V gene lookup returns CDR1 SGHDN and CDR2 FVKESK. The CDR3 DNA sequence: TGTGCCAGCAGCCCGTTAAGGACAGAAGCTTTCTTT. It specifies CASSPLRTEAFF.

J is TRBJ2-7 and V is TRBV5-8; no clear D gene. This CDR3 has 15 residues. Trimming removed 2 bases from V and 5 bases from J, with 17 bases in between. CDR1 SGHTS and CDR2 YDEGEE come from the germline V gene. The CDR3 DNA reads as TGTGCCAGCAGCTTTATCCCGGTGATTAGAAACGAGCAGTACTTC. Its protein product is CASSFIPVIRNEQYF.